This T cell receptor (beta chain) was obtained from a study of blood T cells in healthy people across ages. Broader study findings: The study found TCR beta diversity correlated strongly with naive T cell percentage. When one million T cells were used, diversity estimates were thought to be underestimates. Diversity of TCR beta per million T cells declined in a roughly linear way with age.

PCR was performed a second time for about 7 to 12 cycles using a sample-barcoded 5' primer and a J-beta primer mix. TCRdb processed the 5' RACE reads anew with MiXCR; each CDR3 protein has one entry. This sample has about 1.4 million distinct CDR3 sequences, with approximately 59% found just once. This clonotype has more than one count but fewer than ten. Its antigen is not identified. The junction shows a germline mismatch at one end, possibly a read error. Germline CDR1 is LGHNA and CDR2 is YSLEER. CDR3 length: 14 residues. This receptor was identified in a man aged 18 to 35 in good health. The rearrangement links TRBV4-3 to TRBJ1-4; D remains unclear. The sequenced sample consisted of blood. This CDR3 reads CASSHGGTNEKLFF. Here the CDR3 DNA reads TGTGCCAGCAGCCACGGAGGGACTAATGAAAAACTGTTTTTT.